Here is one T cell receptor (beta chain) with its context. Its antigen is undetermined. Germline V CDR1 and CDR2: SGDLS, YYNGEE. The CDR3 is made up of 15 amino acids. V was pared by 6 bases and J by 5 bases, with 12 bases of the junction left unmatched. The sample is drawn from a study of PD-1 blockade in classical Hodgkin lymphoma. Study-wide results and limits: Complete responders showed a baseline diversity that resembled the diversity of newly diagnosed patients. Baseline TCR diversity was reportedly lower in newly diagnosed patients than healthy donors. Although disease activity or prior therapy may be involved, causes of the repertoire differences remain undefined. Among the patients, those starting nivolumab under 1 year after ASCT were excluded.

No patient escaped relapse after autologous stem cell transplantation, and brentuximab vedotin exposure varied. The data were produced by immunoSEQ multiplex PCR, yet TCRdb's version contains in-frame clones alone and is incomplete. The sample records fewer than 8,000 clones, around 83% being singletons. The rearrangement joins TRBV9 to TRBJ2-3; 7 bases line up with TRBD2. Material: peripheral blood mononuclear cells (PBMCs), obtained before the second cycle of nivolumab. The TCR sequence derives from a human donor with classical Hodgkin lymphoma. The CDR3 bases are TGTGCCAGCACCCAGTGGGGGAGGGAAGAAGATACGCAGTATTTT. Its protein is CASTQWGREEDTQYF.